This TCR beta chain was sequenced during a study of blood T cell repertoires in COVID-19. Germline values: CDR1 MNHNS, CDR2 SASEGT. The CDR3 has 16 residues. Trimming removed 1 base from V and 0 bases from J, with 12 bases in between. Categorization into cohorts depended on clinical history that participants reported. Either two negative PCRs, clearance, or symptom resolution qualified Cohort 3 donors as recovered. Per the study methods: Cell counts per sample came from amplifying reference gene primers. Method: immunoSEQ multiplex PCR; TCRdb's copy keeps in-frame clones and lacks some. V and J calls and clone size are as listed in that table; D and trimming were resolved from the DNA. Here the sample spans some 220,000 clones, about 85% being singletons.

The rearrangement links TRBV6-1 to TRBJ1-2, with D hard to call. This receptor was identified in a young woman who had recovered from COVID-19. The sample was PBMCs or T cells enriched from blood (not recorded which). CDR3 in amino acids: CASSEVAGLSNYGYTF. The CDR3 region has the DNA TGTGCCAGCAGTGAAGTGGCAGGACTATCTAACTATGGCTACACCTTC.